What follows are 21 T cell receptor beta chains derived from one specimen sequenced in a study of tumor-infiltrating lymphocytes in primary liver carcinoma. Each 20-30 mg portion of unsorted bulk tissue served as the source for co-extraction of RNA and DNA. TCR beta cDNA was reverse-transcribed from around 0.55 ug of total RNA. The reaction used a constant-region primer and ProtoScript II reverse transcriptase. A slightly modified ARM-PCR protocol with three nested multiplex PCR rounds produced these TCR beta libraries. Researchers ran the first two PCR rounds for roughly 10 cycles each with TRBV1-TRBV30 forward primers and a C-beta reverse primer. One entry per CDR3 protein, called by TCRdb with MiXCR from the multiplex PCR reads. The table has 100,000 or so distinct CDR3 sequences, 82% seen once; the top ten hold about 20%. Material for sequencing was liver tumor tissue from sampling region 3. Subset denoted: tumor region T3, left-lateral pole. Every receptor here comes from a man aged 40-55 years with primary liver carcinoma and hepatitis B virus infection.

As to this clonotype: Here the CDR3 omits its conserved ending phenylalanine or tryptophan, so a read error is the likely source. This chain uses TRBV12-3 or TRBV12-4 with TRBJ2-7, with D possibly TRBD1 on 5 matching bases. Deletions cut 4 bases from V and 3 bases from J, with 16 bases between. The CDR3 is 15 residues long. The CDR3 region has the DNA TGTGCCAGCAGTTCAGGGTGGGCCATATACTACGAGCAGTACTCC. The encoded protein is CASSSGWAIYYEQYS.

Regarding this clonotype: A read error is likely, as this CDR3 ends without the conserved phenylalanine or tryptophan. The genes are TRBV5-5 and TRBJ2-1; 15 bases match TRBD2. The CDR3 has 16 amino acids. CDR1 SGHKS and CDR2 YYEKEE come from the germline V gene (reference sequence). The CDR3 DNA reads TGCGCCAGCAGCTTGGAAGGGACTAGCGGGGGGAATGAACAGTTCATC. It specifies CASSLEGTSGGNEQFI.

A remark on this clonotype: A junction boundary mismatches the germline segment, possibly from a read error. This chain uses TRBV28 with TRBJ2-7, with 7 bases lining up with TRBD2. Germline-derived CDR1 and CDR2 are MDHEN and SYDVKM. CDR3 length: 15 amino acids. CDR3: CTSIRGEGTVHEQYF. DNA for the CDR3: TGTACCAGCATCAGAGGGGAGGGAACTGTGCACGAGCAGTACTTC.

This clonotype was seen more than once but under ten times. The chain is built from TRBV24-1 and TRBJ2-1, with D uncertain. The CDR3 loop spans 13 amino acids. Trimming took off 5 bases at V and 2 bases at J, with 6 bases between the two ends. Germline V lookup: CDR1 KGHDR, CDR2 SFDVKD. In DNA, the CDR3 is TGTGCCACCAGTGGCCAGGCCTACAATGAGCAGTTCTTC. Protein product: CATSGQAYNEQFF.

Only one count was recorded for this clonotype. At one end, the junction sequence differs from germline, possibly due to a read error. This chain uses TRBV11-1 with TRBJ2-7; a possible D gene is TRBD1 (6 bases). The CDR3 covers 16 residues. Germline values: CDR1 SGHAT, CDR2 FQDESV (reference sequence). The CDR3: CDSSSGPGQSSYEQYF. The DNA for the CDR3 is TGTGACAGCAGCTCTGGTCCCGGACAGAGTTCCTACGAGCAGTACTTC.

With respect to this clonotype: Likely a read error: the CDR3 ends without its conserved phenylalanine or tryptophan. V gene TRBV12-3 or TRBV12-4 combines with J gene TRBJ1-2, with TRBD1 as a possible D gene (5 bases). The V end was cut by 7 bases, the J end by 3 bases, with 15 bases between. The CDR3 has 14 amino acids. CDR3 residues: CASTPWGEDYGYTL. The CDR3 DNA is TGTGCCAGCACCCCGTGGGGCGAGGACTATGGCTACACCCTC.

The J gene is TRBJ2-7, the V gene TRBV5-1; a possible D gene is TRBD2 (5 bases). The CDR3 has 15 amino acids. CDR1 and CDR2 (germline): SGHRS, YFSETQ. The chain's CDR3 is CVSSFAGISSYEQYF. The CDR3 coding sequence is TGCGTCAGTAGCTTCGCCGGGATAAGCTCCTACGAGCAGTACTTC.

This clonotype was seen at least ten times. The chain is built from TRBV5-1 and TRBJ2-5; D call uncertain. With 0 bases removed from V and 1 base from J, the gap between germline ends came to 10 bases. CDR3 length: 15 residues. Germline V gene lookup returns CDR1 SGHRS and CDR2 YFSETQ. The CDR3 spells CASSLGALRQETQYF. CDR3 sequence (DNA): TGCGCCAGCAGCTTGGGAGCCCTCCGCCAAGAGACCCAGTACTTC.

This clonotype has only a few counts. At one boundary the junction diverges from the germline segment, which might be a read error. The gene calls are TRBV28 and TRBJ1-1; no firm D call. Germline loops: CDR1 MDHEN, CDR2 SYDVKM. This CDR3 is 12 amino acids long. The CDR3 reads CASGLGDGEASF. As DNA, the CDR3 is TGTGCCAGCGGTTTAGGTGACGGTGAAGCTTCCTTT.

This chain connects TRBV6-5 to TRBJ1-1; no firm D call. Trimming removed 5 bases at V and 3 bases at J, with 10 bases between. In germline, CDR1 is MNHEY, CDR2 SVGAGI. There are 13 residues in the CDR3. The CDR3 region is CASSPASYTEAFF. CDR3 nucleotide sequence: TGTGCCAGCAGTCCAGCCAGCTACACTGAAGCTTTCTTT.

This clonotype turned up a few times. At one of its ends the junction is not consistent with the germline gene, which may arise from a read error. This sequence joins TRBV29-1 and TRBJ1-1; D unclear. The CDR3 extends over 11 amino acids. Germline lookup yields CDR1 SQVTM and CDR2 ANQGSEA. The CDR3 loop is CCVIGNAEAFF. The CDR3 coding sequence is TGCTGCGTTATCGGGAACGCTGAAGCTTTCTTT.

Concerning this clonotype itself: Its ends do not fully match the called genes, so a read error is possible. The chain carries TRBV12-5 and TRBJ2-3; 7 nucleotides match TRBD2. This CDR3 has 15 amino acids. Germline loops: CDR1 LGHNT, CDR2 FRNRAP. The CDR3 nucleotides read TGTGCTAGTGGTTTGTCCGGGGACTACACAGATATGCAGTATTTT. It specifies CASGLSGDYTDMQYF.

The V gene is TRBV27, the J gene TRBJ1-2; no firm D call. V shed 7 bases and J shed 4 bases, with 13 bases lying between them. Looked up from germline, CDR1 is MNHEY and CDR2 is SMNVEV (reference sequence). The CDR3 consists of 13 residues. The CDR3 DNA follows: TGTGCCAGCAAATACAGTTCGGGCTATGGCTACACCTTC. It is translated as CASKYSSGYGYTF.

With regard to this clonotype: Being one base from a much bigger clone, this may be a read error. The chain combines TRBV28 with TRBJ1-1; 8 nucleotides agree with TRBD1. Germline V CDR1 and CDR2: MDHEN, SYDVKM. This CDR3 spans 16 amino acids. The DNA of the CDR3 is TGTACCAGCAGTTTACCAAATGGACAGGGACACACTGAAGCTTTCTTT. Its translation is CTSSLPNGQGHTEAFF.

Details on this clonotype: An end of the junction differs from the germline gene, which may be a read error. The chain combines TRBV10-2 with TRBJ2-1, with a weak D call TRBD1 (5 bases). Germline V gives CDR1 WSHSY, CDR2 SAAADI. The length of the CDR3 is 13 residues. The CDR3 is CDSSDTRAETQFF. CDR3 coding DNA: TGCGACAGCAGTGATACCAGGGCGGAGACCCAGTTCTTC.

The genes are TRBV5-6 and TRBJ1-5, with D uncertain. The CDR3 has 14 amino acids. Germline V lookup: CDR1 SGHDT, CDR2 YYEEEE. The CDR3 here is CTISLGMVNQPQHF. The CDR3 DNA follows: TGTACCATCAGCTTGGGGATGGTAAATCAGCCCCAGCATTTT.

About this clonotype: A much larger clone differs from this one at a single base, so this may be a read error. This sequence joins TRBV28 and TRBJ2-7; D not resolved. The germline gives CDR1 MDHEN, CDR2 SYDVKM. The CDR3 is 13 residues long. CDR3 coding DNA: TGTGCCAGCATTTTAGGGTACAGCTACGAGCAGTACTTC. Translated, it gives CASILGYSYEQYF.

The chain has TRBV7-7 and TRBJ1-1; D might be TRBD1 (6 bases). This CDR3 contains 13 residues. The germline V and J ends were trimmed by 10 bases and 10 bases, with 22 bases remaining between them. CDR1 is SSHAT, CDR2 FNYEAQ, per germline (reference sequence). CDR3 DNA: TGTGCCACCTCTCTTCCGGAACAGGGTCTAGCTTTCTTT. As protein: CATSLPEQGLAFF.

This chain connects TRBV6-5 to TRBJ2-2; D possibly uses TRBD1 or TRBD2 (5 bases each). The CDR3 has 16 amino acids. Germline V gives CDR1 MNHEY, CDR2 SVGAGI. V was clipped by 6 bases and J by 3 bases, with 17 bases between them. The CDR3 is CASRGVSVGHTGELFF. The DNA for the CDR3 is TGTGCCAGCAGGGGCGTCTCAGTGGGACACACCGGGGAGCTGTTTTTT.

The sample holds one count of this clonotype. Mismatch with germline at one junction end may stem from a read error. The V and J genes are TRBV10-3 and TRBJ1-2, with D possibly matching TRBD1 (5 bases). The CDR3 runs to 14 residues. Per germline, CDR1 ENHRY and CDR2 SYGVKD. The CDR3 is CVISVERGGDDYTF. CDR3 coding DNA: TGTGTCATCAGTGTCGAGAGGGGAGGGGATGACTACACCTTC.

Many counts were recorded for this clonotype. V usage is TRBV20-1 and J usage is TRBJ2-7, with D possibly matching TRBD2 (6 bases). Trimming took off 7 bases at V and 7 bases at J, with 17 bases between the two ends. The CDR3 is 12 residues long. Germline loops: CDR1 DFQATT, CDR2 SNEGSKA (reference sequence). CDR3 protein: CSGSGTRGEQYF. For the CDR3, the DNA is TGCAGTGGTAGCGGCACTAGAGGGGAGCAGTACTTC.